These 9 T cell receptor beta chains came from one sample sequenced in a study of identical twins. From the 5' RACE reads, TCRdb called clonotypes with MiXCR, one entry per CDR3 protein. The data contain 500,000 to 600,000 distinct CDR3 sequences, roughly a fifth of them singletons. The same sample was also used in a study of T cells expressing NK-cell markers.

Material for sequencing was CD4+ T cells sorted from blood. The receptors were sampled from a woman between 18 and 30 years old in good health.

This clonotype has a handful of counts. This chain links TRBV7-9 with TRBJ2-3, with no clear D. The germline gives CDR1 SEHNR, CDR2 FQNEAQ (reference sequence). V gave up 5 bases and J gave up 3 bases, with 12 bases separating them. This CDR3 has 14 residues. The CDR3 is CASSLTTVTDTQYF. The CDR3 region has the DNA TGTGCCAGCAGCCTGACGACGGTAACAGATACGCAGTATTTT.

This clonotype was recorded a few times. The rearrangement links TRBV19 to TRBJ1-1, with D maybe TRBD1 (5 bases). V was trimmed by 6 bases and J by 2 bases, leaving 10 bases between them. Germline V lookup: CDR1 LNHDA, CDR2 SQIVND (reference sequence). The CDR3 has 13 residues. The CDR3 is CASRGDGNTEAFF. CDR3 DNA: TGTGCCAGTAGAGGGGACGGTAACACTGAAGCTTTCTTT. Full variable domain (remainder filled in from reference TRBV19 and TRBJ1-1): DGGITQSPKYLFRKEGQNVTLSCEQNLNHDAMYWYRQDPGQGLRLIYYSQIVNDFQKGDIAEGYSVSREKKESFPLTVTSAQKNPTAFYLCASRGDGNTEAFFGQGTRLTVV.

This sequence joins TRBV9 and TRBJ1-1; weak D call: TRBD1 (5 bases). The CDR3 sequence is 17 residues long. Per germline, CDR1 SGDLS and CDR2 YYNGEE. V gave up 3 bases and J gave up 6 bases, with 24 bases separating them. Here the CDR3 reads CASSASSLGTGGSEAFF. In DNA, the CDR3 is TGTGCCAGCAGCGCATCTTCATTGGGGACCGGAGGCTCTGAAGCTTTCTTT.

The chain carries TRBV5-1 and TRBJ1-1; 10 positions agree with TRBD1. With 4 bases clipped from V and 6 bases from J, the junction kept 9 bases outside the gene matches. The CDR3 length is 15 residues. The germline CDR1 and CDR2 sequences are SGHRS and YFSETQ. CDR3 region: CASSPTTGGIAEAFF. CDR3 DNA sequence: TGCGCCAGCAGCCCAACGACAGGGGGCATCGCTGAAGCTTTCTTT.

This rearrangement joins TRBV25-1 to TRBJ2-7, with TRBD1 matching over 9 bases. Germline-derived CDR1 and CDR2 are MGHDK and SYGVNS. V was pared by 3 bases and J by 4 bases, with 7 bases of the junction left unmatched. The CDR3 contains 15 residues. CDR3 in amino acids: CASSDDRTGAYEQYF. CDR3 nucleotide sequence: TGTGCCAGCAGTGATGATAGGACAGGGGCGTACGAGCAGTACTTC.

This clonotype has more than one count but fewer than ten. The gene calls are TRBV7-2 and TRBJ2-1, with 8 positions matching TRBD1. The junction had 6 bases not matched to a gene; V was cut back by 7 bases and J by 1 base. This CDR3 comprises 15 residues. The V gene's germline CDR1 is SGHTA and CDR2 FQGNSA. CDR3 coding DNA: TGTGCCAGCACCAAGGGACAGGTTTCCTACAATGAGCAGTTCTTC. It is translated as CASTKGQVSYNEQFF.

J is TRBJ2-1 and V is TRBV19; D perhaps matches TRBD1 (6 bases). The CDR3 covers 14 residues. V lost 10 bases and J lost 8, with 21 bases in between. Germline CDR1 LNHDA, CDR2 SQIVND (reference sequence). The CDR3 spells CATEPGQPPHEQFF. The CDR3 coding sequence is TGTGCCACCGAACCGGGACAACCGCCCCATGAGCAGTTCTTC.

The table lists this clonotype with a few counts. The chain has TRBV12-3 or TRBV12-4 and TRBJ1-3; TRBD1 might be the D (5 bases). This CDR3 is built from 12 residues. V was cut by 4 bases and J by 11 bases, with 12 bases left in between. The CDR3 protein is CASSSGPRAIYF. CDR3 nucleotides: TGTGCCAGCAGTTCGGGACCGCGAGCCATATATTTT.

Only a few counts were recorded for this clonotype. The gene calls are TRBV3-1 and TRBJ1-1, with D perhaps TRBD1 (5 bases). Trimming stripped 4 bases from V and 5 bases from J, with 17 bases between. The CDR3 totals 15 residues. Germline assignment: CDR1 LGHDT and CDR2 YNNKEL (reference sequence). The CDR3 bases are TGTGCCAGCAGCCCCCGGGACCTTAGAGGGACTGAAGCTTTCTTT. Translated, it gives CASSPRDLRGTEAFF.